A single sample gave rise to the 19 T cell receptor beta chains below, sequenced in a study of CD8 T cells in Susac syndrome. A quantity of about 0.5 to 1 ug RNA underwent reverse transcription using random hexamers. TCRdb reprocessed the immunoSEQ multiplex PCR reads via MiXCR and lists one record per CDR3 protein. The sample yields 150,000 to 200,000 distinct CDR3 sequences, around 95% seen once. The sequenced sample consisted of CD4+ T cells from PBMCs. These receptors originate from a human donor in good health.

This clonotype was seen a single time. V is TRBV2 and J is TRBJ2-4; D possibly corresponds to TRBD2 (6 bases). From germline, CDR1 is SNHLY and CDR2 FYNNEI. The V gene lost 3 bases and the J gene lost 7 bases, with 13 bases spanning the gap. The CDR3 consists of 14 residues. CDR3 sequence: CASSDRAGSNIQYF. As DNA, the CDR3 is TGTGCCAGCAGTGACAGGGCGGGATCGAACATTCAGTACTTC.

Here the CDR3 reads CASSQGAAGGRADTQYF. CDR3 bases: TGCGCCAGCAGCCAAGGAGCAGCGGGGGGGCGCGCAGATACGCAGTATTTT. This chain links TRBV4-3 with TRBJ2-3; 10 positions match TRBD2. The length of the CDR3 is 17 residues. CDR1 is LGHNA, CDR2 YSLEER, per germline. The trim removed 1 base at V and 4 bases at J, leaving 8 bases unmatched.

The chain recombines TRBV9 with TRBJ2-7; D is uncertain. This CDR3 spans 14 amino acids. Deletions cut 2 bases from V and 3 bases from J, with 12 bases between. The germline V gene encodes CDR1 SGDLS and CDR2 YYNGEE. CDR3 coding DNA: TGTGCCAGCAGCGTTGGGATTCAGGTCTACGAGCAGTACTTC. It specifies CASSVGIQVYEQYF.

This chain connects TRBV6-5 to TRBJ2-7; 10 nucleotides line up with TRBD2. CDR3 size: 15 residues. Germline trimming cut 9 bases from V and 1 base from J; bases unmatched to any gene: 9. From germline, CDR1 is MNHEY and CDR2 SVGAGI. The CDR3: CASQTLAGRSYEQYF. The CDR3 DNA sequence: TGTGCCAGTCAGACACTAGCGGGGAGGTCCTACGAGCAGTACTTC.

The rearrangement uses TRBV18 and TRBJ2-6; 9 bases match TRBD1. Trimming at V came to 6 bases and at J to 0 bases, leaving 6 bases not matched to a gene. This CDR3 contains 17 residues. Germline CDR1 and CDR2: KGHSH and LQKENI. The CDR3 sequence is CASSQGQGSSGANVLTF. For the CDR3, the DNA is TGTGCCAGCTCGCAAGGACAGGGGAGCTCTGGGGCCAACGTCCTGACTTTC.

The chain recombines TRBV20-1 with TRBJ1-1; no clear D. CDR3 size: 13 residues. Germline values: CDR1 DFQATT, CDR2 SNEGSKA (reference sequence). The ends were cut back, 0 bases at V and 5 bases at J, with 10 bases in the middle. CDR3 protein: CSARDLKATEAFF. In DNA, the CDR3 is TGCAGTGCTAGAGACCTTAAGGCGACTGAAGCTTTCTTT.

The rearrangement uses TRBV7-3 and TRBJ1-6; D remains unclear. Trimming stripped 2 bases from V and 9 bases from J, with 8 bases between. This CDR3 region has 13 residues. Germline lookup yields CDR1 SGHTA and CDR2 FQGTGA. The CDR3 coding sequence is TGTGCCAGCAGCTTAGAAAGTTCTTCACCCCTCCACTTT. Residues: CASSLESSSPLHF. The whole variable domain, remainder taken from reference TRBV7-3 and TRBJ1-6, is GAGVSQTPSNKVTEKGKYVELRCDPISGHTALYWYRQSLGQGPEFLIYFQGTGAADDSGLPNDRFFAVRPEGSVSTLKIQRTERGDSAVYLCASSLESSSPLHFGNGTRLTVT.

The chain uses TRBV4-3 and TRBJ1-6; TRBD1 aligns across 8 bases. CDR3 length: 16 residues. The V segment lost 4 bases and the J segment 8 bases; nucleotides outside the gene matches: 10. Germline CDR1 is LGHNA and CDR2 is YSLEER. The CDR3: CASSPGTGPTHSPLHF. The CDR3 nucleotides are TGCGCCAGCAGCCCCGGGACAGGCCCTACGCATTCACCCCTCCACTTT.

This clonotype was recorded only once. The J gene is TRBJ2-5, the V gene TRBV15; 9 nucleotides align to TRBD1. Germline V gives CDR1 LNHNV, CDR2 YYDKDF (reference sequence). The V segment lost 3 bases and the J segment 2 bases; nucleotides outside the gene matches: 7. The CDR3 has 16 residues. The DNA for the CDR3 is TGTGCCACCAGCAGGGGCAGGGGGACAGGGCAAGAGACCCAGTACTTC. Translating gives CATSRGRGTGQETQYF.

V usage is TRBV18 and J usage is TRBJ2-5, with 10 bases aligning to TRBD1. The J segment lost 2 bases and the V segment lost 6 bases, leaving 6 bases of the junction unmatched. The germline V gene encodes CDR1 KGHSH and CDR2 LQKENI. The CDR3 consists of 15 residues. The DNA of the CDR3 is TGTGCCAGCTCCCAAGGGACAGGGGAACAAGAGACCCAGTACTTC. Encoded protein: CASSQGTGEQETQYF.

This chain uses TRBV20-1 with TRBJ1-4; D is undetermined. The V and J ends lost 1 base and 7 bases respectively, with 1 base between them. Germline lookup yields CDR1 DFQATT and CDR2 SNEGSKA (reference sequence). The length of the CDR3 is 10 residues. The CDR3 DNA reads TGCAGTGCTAGAGCTGAAAAACTGTTTTTT. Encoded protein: CSARAEKLFF.

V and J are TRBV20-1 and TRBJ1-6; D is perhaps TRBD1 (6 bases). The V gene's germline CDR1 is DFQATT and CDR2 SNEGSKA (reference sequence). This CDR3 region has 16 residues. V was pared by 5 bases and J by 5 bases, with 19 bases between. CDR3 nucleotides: TGCAGTGCTGACCGATCCCTGGGGGGGCATAATTCACCCCTCCACTTT. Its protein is CSADRSLGGHNSPLHF.

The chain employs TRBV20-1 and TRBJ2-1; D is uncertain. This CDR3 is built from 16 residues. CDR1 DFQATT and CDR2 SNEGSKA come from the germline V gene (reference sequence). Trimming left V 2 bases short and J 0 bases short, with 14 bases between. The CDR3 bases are TGCAGTGCTAGAAAAGCGAGCCACAGCTCCTACAATGAGCAGTTCTTC. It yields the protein CSARKASHSSYNEQFF.

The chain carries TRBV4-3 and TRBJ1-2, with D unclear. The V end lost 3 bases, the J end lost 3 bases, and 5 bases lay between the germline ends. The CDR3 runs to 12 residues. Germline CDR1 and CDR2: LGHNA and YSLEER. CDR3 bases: TGCGCCAGCAGCCATGGATACTATGGCTACACCTTC. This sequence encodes CASSHGYYGYTF.

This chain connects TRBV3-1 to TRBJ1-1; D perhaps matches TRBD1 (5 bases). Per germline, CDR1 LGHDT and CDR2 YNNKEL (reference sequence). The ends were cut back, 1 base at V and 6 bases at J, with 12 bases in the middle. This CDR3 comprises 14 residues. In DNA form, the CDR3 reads TGTGCCAGCAGCCAAGTTAAGGGGCGCTCTGAAGCTTTCTTT. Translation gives CASSQVKGRSEAFF.

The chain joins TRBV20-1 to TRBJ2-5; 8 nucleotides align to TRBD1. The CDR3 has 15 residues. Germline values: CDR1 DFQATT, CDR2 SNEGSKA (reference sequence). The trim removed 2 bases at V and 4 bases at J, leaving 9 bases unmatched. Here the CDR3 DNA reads TGCAGTGCTAGACCAAGGACAGGGAGCGTAGAGACCCAGTACTTC. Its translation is CSARPRTGSVETQYF.

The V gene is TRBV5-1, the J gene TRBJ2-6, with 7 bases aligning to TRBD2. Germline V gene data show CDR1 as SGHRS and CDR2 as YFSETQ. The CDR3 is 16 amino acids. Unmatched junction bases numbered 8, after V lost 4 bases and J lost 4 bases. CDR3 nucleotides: TGCGCCAGCAGCCCGGCGGGGGACTCCGGGGCCAACGTCCTGACTTTC. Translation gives CASSPAGDSGANVLTF. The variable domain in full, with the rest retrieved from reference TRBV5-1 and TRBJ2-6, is KAGVTQTPRYLIKTRGQQVTLSCSPISGHRSVSWYQQTPGQGLQFLFEYFSETQRNKGNFPGRFSGRQFSNSRSEMNVSTLELGDSALYLCASSPAGDSGANVLTFGAGSRLTVL.

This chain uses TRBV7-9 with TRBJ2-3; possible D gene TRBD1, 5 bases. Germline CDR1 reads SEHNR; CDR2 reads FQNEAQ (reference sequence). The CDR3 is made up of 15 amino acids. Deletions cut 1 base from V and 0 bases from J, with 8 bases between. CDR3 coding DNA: TGTGCCAGCAGCTTAGTGGGGCTTAGCACAGATACGCAGTATTTT. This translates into CASSLVGLSTDTQYF.

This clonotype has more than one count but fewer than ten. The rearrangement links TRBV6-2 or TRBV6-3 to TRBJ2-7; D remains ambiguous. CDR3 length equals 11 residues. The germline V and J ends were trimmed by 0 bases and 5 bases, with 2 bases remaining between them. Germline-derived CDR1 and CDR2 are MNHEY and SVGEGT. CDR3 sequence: CASSYSNEQYF. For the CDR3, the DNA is TGTGCCAGCAGTTACTCGAACGAGCAGTACTTC.